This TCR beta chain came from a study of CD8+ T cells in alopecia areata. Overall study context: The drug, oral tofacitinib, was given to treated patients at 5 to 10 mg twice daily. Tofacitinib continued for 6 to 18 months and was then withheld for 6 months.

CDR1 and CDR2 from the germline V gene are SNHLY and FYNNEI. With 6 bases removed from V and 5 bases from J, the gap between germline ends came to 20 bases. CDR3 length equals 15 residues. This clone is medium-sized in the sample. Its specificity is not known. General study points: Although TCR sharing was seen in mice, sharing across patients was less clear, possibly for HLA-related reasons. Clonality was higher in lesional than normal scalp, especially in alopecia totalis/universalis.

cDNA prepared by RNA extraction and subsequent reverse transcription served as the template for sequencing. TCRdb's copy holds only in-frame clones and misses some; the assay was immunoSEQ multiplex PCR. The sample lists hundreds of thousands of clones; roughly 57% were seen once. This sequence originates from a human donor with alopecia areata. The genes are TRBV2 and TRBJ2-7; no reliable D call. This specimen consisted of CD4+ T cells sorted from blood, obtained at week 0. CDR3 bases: TGTGCCAGCAGAGCCACCGGACGTAGAAGGGACGAGCAGTACTTC. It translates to CASRATGRRRDEQYF.